Listed below are T cell receptor beta chains from one sample, sequenced in a study of radiation and T cells in renal cell carcinoma. The method was immunoSEQ multiplex PCR; TCRdb's version includes in-frame clones alone and lacks a portion of them. The repertoire holds 120,000 to 150,000 clones, with 70% to 90% as singletons. Sequencing was performed on blood, taken from a patient whose treatment included radiotherapy and nephrectomy. These TCRs come from a woman aged 50 to 60 with renal cell carcinoma. CDR3s include the opening cysteine and the closing phenylalanine or tryptophan.

V: TRBV5-1
J: TRBJ2-7
CDR3: CASSLVFGTGSYEQYF

V: TRBV5-1
J: TRBJ2-7
CDR3: CASNRDRGIGKRGYEQYF

V: TRBV7-2
J: TRBJ2-2
CDR3: CASRTGSNTGELFF

V: TRBV5-6
J: TRBJ2-3
CDR3: CASSLAGADTQYF

V: TRBV2
J: TRBJ1-2
CDR3: CASSEVAGFSGYTF

V: TRBV10-3
J: TRBJ2-2
CDR3: CAISELGQMNTGELFF

V: TRBV10-1
J: TRBJ2-1
CDR3: CASRGSNEQFF

V: TRBV7-2
J: TRBJ2-5
CDR3: CASSLGLAGPAGKTQYF

V: TRBV29-1
J: TRBJ1-4
CDR3: CSVDITSGGGNEKLFF

V: TRBV9
J: TRBJ2-7
CDR3: CASSVDGYEQYF

V: TRBV6-5
J: TRBJ1-3
CDR3: CASRGQGGNTIYF

V: TRBV19
J: TRBJ2-5
CDR3: CASSAAAGGRETQYF

V: TRBV7-2
J: TRBJ1-2
CDR3: CASSLALQGARGYTF

V: TRBV6-1
J: TRBJ1-1
CDR3: CASSEGGRNTEAFF

V: TRBV6-5
J: TRBJ1-2
CDR3: CASSSSTGINYGYTF

V: TRBV6-1
J: TRBJ2-7
CDR3: CASSETDGAPSYEQYF

V: TRBV25-1
J: TRBJ1-2
CDR3: CASSPPDMGYTF

V: TRBV7-2
J: TRBJ1-2
CDR3: CASSLAAGYYGYTF

V: TRBV30
J: TRBJ1-4
CDR3: CAWKGAQEKLFF

V: TRBV9
J: TRBJ2-1
CDR3: CASSPTGTNEQFF

V: TRBV5-4
J: TRBJ2-7
CDR3: CASSLSGAYEQYF

V: TRBV4-3
J: TRBJ2-5
CDR3: CASSQEWAGQETQYF

V: TRBV7-2
J: TRBJ2-3
CDR3: CASSLGWTTVRYF

V: TRBV6-1
J: TRBJ1-3
CDR3: CASRETGGPGNTIYF

V: TRBV6-4
J: TRBJ2-7
CDR3: CASSDIPSGESSYEQYF

V: TRBV10-1
J: TRBJ1-1
CDR3: CASSTGQGNTEAFF

V: TRBV20-1
J: TRBJ2-7
CDR3: CSAASGEQYF

V: TRBV9
J: TRBJ2-4
CDR3: CASSPEGVGGLAKNIQYF

V: TRBV14
J: TRBJ2-2
CDR3: CASSQGGIGELFF

V: TRBV9
J: TRBJ2-7
CDR3: CASSRAGNSYEQYF

V: TRBV25-1
J: TRBJ2-7
CDR3: CASGMDVDYEQYF

V: TRBV28
J: TRBJ1-3
CDR3: CASSWGDTIYF

V: TRBV6-5
J: TRBJ2-7
CDR3: CASRTGGGIYEQYF

V: TRBV6-5
J: TRBJ2-7
CDR3: CASRAGGGYEQYF

V: TRBV5-6
J: TRBJ2-5
CDR3: CASSFDTKETQYF

V: TRBV9
J: TRBJ1-5
CDR3: CASSADLLNQPQHF

V: TRBV29-1
J: TRBJ2-7
CDR3: CSVAGAGLWEQYF

V: TRBV6-4
J: TRBJ1-2
CDR3: CASSESGGYGYTF

V: TRBV2
J: TRBJ2-6
CDR3: CASTLDSSGANVLTF

V: TRBV4-1
J: TRBJ1-2
CDR3: CASSQEATGEGGYTF

V: TRBV7-2
J: TRBJ1-1
CDR3: CASSSTGTNTEAFF

V: TRBV15
J: TRBJ2-1
CDR3: CATSRDLASGTHNEQFF

V: TRBV29-1
J: TRBJ2-7
CDR3: CSGAAAGPGEQYF

V: TRBV5-4
J: TRBJ1-1
CDR3: CASSLGQTGEAFF

V: TRBV10-1
J: TRBJ2-5
CDR3: CASSESWGAGETQYF

V: TRBV4-3
J: TRBJ2-7
CDR3: CASSHTPRNEQYF

V: TRBV20-1
J: TRBJ2-7
CDR3: CSAQHYEQYF

V: TRBV6-5
J: TRBJ1-1
CDR3: CASSTRTLNTEAFF

V: TRBV6-5
J: TRBJ1-5
CDR3: CASSSDRGHQPQHF

V: TRBV28
J: TRBJ1-2
CDR3: CASNILDGLNYGYTF

V: TRBV9
J: TRBJ2-3
CDR3: CASSLGADTQYF

V: TRBV4-3
J: TRBJ1-3
CDR3: CASSQDRGNTIYF

V: TRBV29-1
J: TRBJ2-7
CDR3: CSVVGQEPPEQYF

V: TRBV11-3
J: TRBJ2-7
CDR3: CASSSVASSYEQYF

V: TRBV4-3
J: TRBJ1-4
CDR3: CASSQSSRENEKLFF

V: TRBV11-2
J: TRBJ1-1
CDR3: CASSSLRRVEAFF

V: TRBV7-2
J: TRBJ1-2
CDR3: CASSLEGTGVGYGYTF

V: TRBV4-3
J: TRBJ1-1
CDR3: CASRTQRTMNTEAFF

V: TRBV9
J: TRBJ2-1
CDR3: CASSVTQRTEQFF

V: TRBV6-1
J: TRBJ1-2
CDR3: CASSETDDGYGYTF